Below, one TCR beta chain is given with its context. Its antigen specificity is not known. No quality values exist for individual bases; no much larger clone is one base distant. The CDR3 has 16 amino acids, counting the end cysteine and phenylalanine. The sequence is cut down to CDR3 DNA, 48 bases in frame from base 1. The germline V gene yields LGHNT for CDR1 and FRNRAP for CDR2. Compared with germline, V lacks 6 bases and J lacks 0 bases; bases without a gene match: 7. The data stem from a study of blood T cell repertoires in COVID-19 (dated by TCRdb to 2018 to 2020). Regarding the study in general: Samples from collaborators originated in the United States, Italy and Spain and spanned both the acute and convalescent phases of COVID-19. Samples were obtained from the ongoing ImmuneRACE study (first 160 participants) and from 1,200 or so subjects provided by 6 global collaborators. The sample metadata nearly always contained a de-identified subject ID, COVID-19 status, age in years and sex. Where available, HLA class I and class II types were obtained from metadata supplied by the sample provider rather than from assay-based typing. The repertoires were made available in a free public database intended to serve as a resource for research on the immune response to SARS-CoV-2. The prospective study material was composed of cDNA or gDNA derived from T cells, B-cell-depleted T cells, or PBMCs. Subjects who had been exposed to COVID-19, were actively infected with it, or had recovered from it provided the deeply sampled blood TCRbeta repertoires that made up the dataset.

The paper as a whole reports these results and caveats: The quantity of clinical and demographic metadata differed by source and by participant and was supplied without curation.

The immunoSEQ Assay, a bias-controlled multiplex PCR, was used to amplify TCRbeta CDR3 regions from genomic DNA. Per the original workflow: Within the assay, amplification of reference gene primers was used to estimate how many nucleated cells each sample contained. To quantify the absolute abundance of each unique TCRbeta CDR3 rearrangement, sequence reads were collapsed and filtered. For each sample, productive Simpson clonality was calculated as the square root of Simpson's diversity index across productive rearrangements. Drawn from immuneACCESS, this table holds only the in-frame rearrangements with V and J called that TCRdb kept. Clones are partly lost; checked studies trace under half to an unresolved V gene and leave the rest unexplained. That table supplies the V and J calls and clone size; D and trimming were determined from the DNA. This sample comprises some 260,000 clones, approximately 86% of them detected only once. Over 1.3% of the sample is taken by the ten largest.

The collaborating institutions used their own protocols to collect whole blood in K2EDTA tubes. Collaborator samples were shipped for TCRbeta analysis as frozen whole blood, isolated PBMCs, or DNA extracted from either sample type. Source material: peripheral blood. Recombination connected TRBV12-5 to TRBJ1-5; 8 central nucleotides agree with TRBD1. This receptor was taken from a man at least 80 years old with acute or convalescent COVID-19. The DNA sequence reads TGTGCTAGTGGCAATGGACAGGGAAATAGCAATCAGCCCCAGCATTTT. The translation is CASGNGQGNSNQPQHF. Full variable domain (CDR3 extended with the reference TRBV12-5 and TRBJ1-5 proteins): DARVTQTPRHKVTEMGQEVTMRCQPILGHNTVFWYRQTMMQGLELLAYFRNRAPLDDSGMPKDRFSAEMPDATLATLKIQPSEPRDSAVYFCASGNGQGNSNQPQHFGDGTRLSIL.